This TCR beta chain was sequenced during a study of OX40 agonist ivuxolimab in advanced cancers. Study findings and constraints: Patients who responded partially at 0.1-3.0 mg/kg showed clonal expansion ranking among the lowest. Researchers did not establish what antigens the expanded peripheral T cells target.

The count of this clone is one. Its antigen remains unidentified. The junction had 7 bases not matched to a gene; V was cut back by 1 base and J by 9 bases. The CDR3 length is 14 residues. CDR1 is SGHTA, CDR2 FQGNSA, per germline. Individuals having autoimmune disease history or systemic immunosuppression were not enrolled. Profiled with immunoSEQ multiplex PCR; TCRdb holds only in-frame clones, not every one. The sample has fewer than 80,000 clones; 90% to 95% are singletons. This receptor was identified in an adult with an advanced solid tumor such as melanoma, head and neck, liver or kidney cancer. The chain combines TRBV7-2 with TRBJ2-7; 9 bases match TRBD2. Sequenced here: CD4+ or CD8+ T cells sorted from blood, sampled in a trial of the OX40 agonist ivuxolimab. The CDR3 loop is CASSLDGLASGQYF. In DNA form, the CDR3 reads TGTGCCAGCAGCTTAGATGGACTAGCGAGTGGGCAGTACTTC.